These 18 T cell receptor beta chains originate from one sample sequenced in a study of shared clonotypes between healthy human individuals. Method: immunoSEQ multiplex PCR; TCRdb's copy keeps in-frame clones and lacks some. The table records 2 million to 3 million clones, over 85% of them present only once. Material for sequencing was naive CD4+ T cells from PBMCs. Subset: CD45RA+ positively selected. The receptor source for this set is a man aged 18 to 30 in good health. Some clones in this sample may be carry-over from other donors' samples.

This sequence joins TRBV18 and TRBJ2-7; D might be TRBD1 (6 bases). The V and J ends lost 2 bases and 4 bases respectively, with 6 bases between them. The CDR3 has 12 amino acids. Per the germline V gene, CDR1 is KGHSH and CDR2 is LQKENI. Here the CDR3 reads CASSPGQYEQYF. DNA of the CDR3: TGTGCCAGCTCACCAGGACAGTACGAGCAGTACTTC.

V gene TRBV25-1 combines with J gene TRBJ2-5, with 10 bases aligning to TRBD1. The CDR3 is made up of 15 amino acids. Germline CDR1 MGHDK, CDR2 SYGVNS. V lost 3 bases, J lost 5 bases, and 6 bases stayed unmatched. The CDR3 sequence is CASSDSGQGGETQYF. CDR3 sequence (DNA): TGTGCCAGCAGTGATTCCGGACAGGGGGGGGAGACCCAGTACTTC.

The chain combines TRBV5-1 with TRBJ2-1; tentative D call: TRBD1 (5 bases). Trimming removed 2 bases at V and 8 bases at J, with 11 bases between. Germline CDR1 reads SGHRS; CDR2 reads YFSETQ. This CDR3 has 13 residues. The CDR3 bases are TGCGCCAGCAGCTTAAGCAGGGAAGATGAGCAGTTCTTC. Amino acid sequence: CASSLSREDEQFF.

This chain connects TRBV28 to TRBJ2-7, with 7 positions matching TRBD1. V lost 6 bases and J lost 9; bases outside the gene matches: 5. This CDR3 has 11 residues. The germline V gene encodes CDR1 MDHEN and CDR2 SYDVKM. The DNA of the CDR3 is TGTGCCAGCAGCGACAGGGAGTCGCAGTACTTC. Its translation is CASSDRESQYF.

The chain carries TRBV6-6 and TRBJ2-3; 9 bases fit TRBD1. The CDR3 contains 15 residues. Germline CDR1 MNHNY, CDR2 SVGAGI (reference sequence). Germline trimming cut 8 bases from V and 4 bases from J; bases unmatched to any gene: 10. This chain's CDR3 is CASAGDRGYSDTQYF. The CDR3 coding sequence is TGTGCCAGCGCCGGCGACAGGGGGTATTCAGATACGCAGTATTTT.

Comments on this clone: Additional DNA sequences in this sample encode the identical CDR3. The chain joins TRBV7-2 to TRBJ2-3; D gene ambiguous. V lost 1 base and J 1 base, leaving 6 bases between the germline ends. Germline assignment: CDR1 SGHTA and CDR2 FQGNSA. The CDR3 is 14 amino acids. Written as DNA, the CDR3 is TGTGCCAGCAGCTTAGATAGGGGCACAGATACGCAGTATTTT. This codes for CASSLDRGTDTQYF.

The J gene is TRBJ1-1, the V gene TRBV7-6; 8 bases fit TRBD1. This CDR3 has 15 amino acids. Germline CDR1 SGHVS, CDR2 FNYEAQ. V dropped 5 bases and J dropped 3; count of bases not matched to a gene: 8. CDR3 sequence reads: CASSGLRTGHTEAFF. CDR3 sequence (DNA): TGTGCCAGCAGCGGACTAAGGACAGGGCACACTGAAGCTTTCTTT.

The chain carries TRBV6-5 and TRBJ1-6, with D possibly matching TRBD1 (5 bases). V gave up 0 bases and J gave up 9 bases, with 12 bases separating them. Germline CDR1 reads MNHEY; CDR2 reads SVGAGI. The CDR3 length is 15 residues. CDR3 region: CASSYSGQGFSPLHF. The CDR3 coding sequence is TGTGCCAGCAGTTACTCAGGGCAGGGTTTTTCACCCCTCCACTTT.

The rearrangement joins TRBV21-1 to TRBJ2-5; the table calls TRBD1, which could not be checked here. TRBV21-1 is a pseudogene segment. The CDR3 loop spans 16 amino acids. CDR3 region: CASSKEYRGYQETQYF. The CDR3 DNA follows: TGTGCCAGCAGCAAAGAGTATAGGGGTTATCAAGAGACCCAGTACTTC.

V and J are TRBV7-2 and TRBJ2-7; D gene uncertain. Trimming took off 1 base at V and 3 bases at J, with 7 bases between the two ends. This CDR3 is 13 amino acids long. Germline CDR1 reads SGHTA; CDR2 reads FQGNSA. CDR3 sequence (DNA): TGTGCCAGCAGCTTAGGGGTCGGCTACGAGCAGTACTTC. Translated: CASSLGVGYEQYF.

The rearrangement uses TRBV5-8 and TRBJ2-7; 7 bases fit TRBD2. Per the germline V gene, CDR1 is SGHTS and CDR2 is YDEGEE. The CDR3 covers 16 residues. V shed 1 base, J shed 1 base, and the junction held 8 bases outside the gene matches. The CDR3 region has the DNA TGTGCCAGCAGCTTGAAGGGAGGGCATGCATCCTACGAGCAGTACTTC. This codes for CASSLKGGHASYEQYF.

The J gene is TRBJ1-1, the V gene TRBV15; 7 bases map to TRBD1. V lost 0 bases to trimming and J lost 7 bases; unmatched junction nucleotides: 5. This CDR3 spans 14 amino acids. Germline CDR1 and CDR2: LNHNV and YYDKDF (reference sequence). The CDR3 bases are TGTGCCACCAGCAGAGACCGACAGGGAGGTGAAGCTTTCTTT. The encoded protein is CATSRDRQGGEAFF.

The genes are TRBV4-1 and TRBJ2-7, with a possible D match to TRBD1 (6 bases). The germline CDR1 and CDR2 sequences are MGHRA and YSYEKL. Trimming pared 1 base from V and 5 bases from J, leaving 18 bases between. The CDR3 runs 16 residues. CDR3 region: CASSQAPRGRADEQYF. In DNA form, the CDR3 reads TGCGCCAGCAGCCAAGCCCCCAGGGGAAGGGCGGACGAGCAGTACTTC.

CDR3 region: CASSREYREMGAFF. The CDR3 coding sequence is TGTGCCAGCAGCCGTGAATACAGGGAAATGGGAGCTTTCTTT. This rearrangement joins TRBV5-5 to TRBJ1-1; D is perhaps TRBD1 (6 bases). Germline-derived CDR1 and CDR2 are SGHKS and YYEKEE (reference sequence). Trimming removed 4 bases at V and 10 bases at J, with 20 bases between. CDR3 length: 14 amino acids.

The chain joins TRBV18 to TRBJ1-1, with 11 nucleotides matching TRBD1. In germline, CDR1 is KGHSH, CDR2 LQKENI. V was clipped by 3 bases and J by 4 bases; unmatched bases: 10. This CDR3 contains 17 residues. Written as DNA, the CDR3 is TGTGCCAGCTCACCGTACCACACCGGGACAGGGGGCACTGAAGCTTTCTTT. Encoded protein: CASSPYHTGTGGTEAFF.

The chain links TRBV7-9 to TRBJ2-7; 8 bases map to TRBD2. The V and J ends lost 8 bases and 2 bases, in that order; junction bases with no gene match: 5. This CDR3 has 13 residues. Germline values: CDR1 SEHNR, CDR2 FQNEAQ (reference sequence). The CDR3: CASRTSGPYEQYF. The CDR3 DNA reads TGTGCCAGCCGAACTAGCGGTCCCTACGAGCAGTACTTC.

This chain uses TRBV9 with TRBJ2-5; 7 bases line up with TRBD1. Losses at the gene ends were 4 bases for V and 4 bases for J; bases not matched to a gene: 4. There are 13 residues in the CDR3. Germline V gene sequence: CDR1 SGDLS, CDR2 YYNGEE. CDR3 region: CASSLQGVETQYF. In DNA form, the CDR3 reads TGTGCCAGCAGCCTTCAGGGGGTAGAGACCCAGTACTTC.

In DNA, the CDR3 is TGCGCCAGCAGCTTGCTAGCGGGAGGGCTTGGCGGGGAGCTGTTTTTT. It yields the protein CASSLLAGGLGGELFF. V usage is TRBV5-1 and J usage is TRBJ2-2, with 12 bases that match TRBD2. Trimming removed 1 base from V and 7 bases from J; junction bases left unmatched: 5. This CDR3 is 16 amino acids long. Germline V gives CDR1 SGHRS, CDR2 YFSETQ.